The following is a T cell receptor (beta chain) sequence with its context. This record belongs to a study of T cell repertoires in cytomegalovirus infection. The CDR3 extends over 15 amino acids. Germline V lookup: CDR1 SQVTM, CDR2 ANQGSEA. Losses at the gene ends were 4 bases for V and 7 bases for J; bases not matched to a gene: 13. MiXCR was run by TCRdb on the reads, yielding one entry per CDR3 protein. Of about 600,000 distinct CDR3 sequences detected, approximately 24% appear once; the ten largest clones hold less than 9.5%. The clonotype originates from a human donor in good health (CMV status not recorded). Some clones in this sample may be carry-over from other donors' samples. This rearrangement joins TRBV29-1 to TRBJ2-1; TRBD1 agrees at 7 bases. The sequencing sample was made of CD8+ T cells from PBMCs. CDR3 sequence: CSVAPSGTAENEQFF. The CDR3 coding sequence is TGCAGCGTTGCCCCATCCGGGACAGCTGAAAATGAGCAGTTCTTC.